This T cell receptor (beta chain) came from a study of blood T cell repertoires in COVID-19. V lost 6 bases and J lost 0, with 12 bases in between. This CDR3 is built from 14 residues. Germline V gene sequence: CDR1 LGHDT, CDR2 YNNKEL (reference sequence). Per the original methods: Estimates of nucleated cell counts were drawn from the amplification of reference gene primers. Clones were sequenced by immunoSEQ multiplex PCR, and TCRdb holds only the in-frame ones, with some missing. V, J and clone size are taken as reported in that table, and D and trimming were inferred from the DNA itself. Of around 250,000 clones listed, about 84% are singletons.

The source of this sequence is a woman aged 80 or over with COVID-19, enrolled during active disease. The sequencing sample was made of peripheral blood. The rearrangement uses TRBV3-1 (or the pseudogene TRBV3-2) and TRBJ2-7, with D perhaps matching TRBD1 (6 bases). The CDR3 sequence is CASSLQGSSYEQYF. CDR3 sequence (DNA): TGTGCCAGCAGTTTACAGGGATCCTCCTACGAGCAGTACTTC.